The 18 T cell receptor beta chains below were found in one sample sequenced in a study of blood T cell repertoires in COVID-19. Generated by immunoSEQ multiplex PCR, the TCRdb table keeps only in-frame clones and is missing some. Here the sample spans roughly 200,000 clones, 60% to 85% being singletons. The sample taken for sequencing was peripheral blood. All receptors derive from a woman in her fifties or sixties with active or convalescent COVID-19.

V and J are TRBV7-9 and TRBJ1-1; D is undetermined. V was shortened by 2 bases and J by 1 base, with 5 bases between the two germline ends. CDR1 is SEHNR, CDR2 FQNEAQ, per germline (reference sequence). CDR3 length equals 13 residues. The CDR3 loop reads CASSLNRNTEAFF. The CDR3 DNA follows: TGTGCCAGCAGCTTAAATAGGAACACTGAAGCTTTCTTT.

The chain is built from TRBV6-5 and TRBJ2-1, with D possibly TRBD2 on 6 matching bases. The V gene's germline CDR1 is MNHEY and CDR2 SVGAGI. The CDR3 runs to 15 residues. V was clipped by 6 bases and J by 3 bases, with 15 bases between them. CDR3 in amino acids: CASRTLPGVYNEQFF. The CDR3, as DNA: TGTGCCAGCAGAACACTCCCGGGAGTCTACAATGAGCAGTTCTTC.

The chain combines TRBV28 with TRBJ1-5; tentatively, D is TRBD1 (5 bases). This CDR3 has 14 amino acids. V lost 6 bases, J lost 4 bases, and 13 bases lay in between. The germline CDR1 and CDR2 sequences are MDHEN and SYDVKM. The CDR3 loop reads CASRPQAYNQPQHF. Here the CDR3 DNA reads TGTGCCAGCAGGCCACAGGCCTATAATCAGCCCCAGCATTTT.

V usage is TRBV30 and J usage is TRBJ1-2; weak D call: TRBD1 (5 bases). Trimming removed 0 bases from V and 8 bases from J, with 13 bases in between. The CDR3 length is 13 residues. Germline V lookup: CDR1 GTSNPN, CDR2 SVGIG (reference sequence). The CDR3 bases are TGTGCCTGGAGTGTAGCAGGGCAGGGCGGCTACACCTTC. Its protein is CAWSVAGQGGYTF.

This clone has more than one count but fewer than ten. The chain joins TRBV19 to TRBJ1-1, with 11 bases identical to TRBD1. From germline, CDR1 is LNHDA and CDR2 SQIVND (reference sequence). There are 12 residues in the CDR3. V lost 5 bases to trimming and J lost 9 bases; unmatched junction nucleotides: 2. CDR3 amino acids: CASSLDRGQAFF. DNA for the CDR3: TGTGCCAGTAGTTTGGACAGGGGGCAAGCTTTCTTT. Looking up the rest from reference TRBV19 and TRBJ1-1 gives the full variable domain: DGGITQSPKYLFRKEGQNVTLSCEQNLNHDAMYWYRQDPGQGLRLIYYSQIVNDFQKGDIAEGYSVSREKKESFPLTVTSAQKNPTAFYLCASSLDRGQAFFGQGTRLTVV.

The count of this clone is one. This sequence joins TRBV19 and TRBJ1-1; a possible D gene is TRBD1 (6 bases). The CDR3 extends over 14 amino acids. The germline CDR1 and CDR2 sequences are LNHDA and SQIVND (reference sequence). Trimming pared 5 bases from V and 4 bases from J, leaving 14 bases between. The CDR3: CASSLRGPLTEAFF. The CDR3 nucleotides read TGTGCCAGTAGTCTCAGGGGTCCCCTCACTGAAGCTTTCTTT.

This clone was observed a few times. The genes are TRBV28 and TRBJ1-4; no reliable D call. V lost 7 bases to trimming and J lost 5 bases, with 11 bases between them. The CDR3 has 13 amino acids. Germline V lookup: CDR1 MDHEN, CDR2 SYDVKM. For the CDR3, the DNA is TGTGCCAGCATCCCTGGAGGGAATGAAAAACTGTTTTTT. It codes for CASIPGGNEKLFF.

This sequence joins TRBV18 and TRBJ2-1, with TRBD2 identical over 7 bases. After removal of 2 bases from V and 9 bases from J, the junction contained 7 bases not matched to a gene. Germline CDR1 reads KGHSH; CDR2 reads LQKENI. There are 14 residues in the CDR3. CDR3 amino acids: CASSPERGGGEQFF. Here the CDR3 DNA reads TGTGCCAGCTCACCAGAGCGGGGAGGAGGTGAGCAGTTCTTC.

The genes are TRBV27 and TRBJ2-1, with TRBD2 as a possible D gene (5 bases). The CDR3 loop spans 13 amino acids. V was clipped by 5 bases and J by 9 bases, with 14 bases between them. CDR1 and CDR2 (germline): MNHEY, SMNVEV (reference sequence). The CDR3 DNA is TGTGCCAGCAGTCCTGGGCCGAGGGTTGAGCAGTTCTTC. It codes for CASSPGPRVEQFF.

A note on this clone: The sample contains more than one DNA sequence encoding this CDR3. The rearrangement joins TRBV6-5 to TRBJ1-5; D is undetermined. This CDR3 has 14 residues. Germline lookup yields CDR1 MNHEY and CDR2 SVGAGI. Between the trimmed V and J ends, which lost 0 bases and 1 base, there was a span of 4 bases. The DNA for the CDR3 is TGTGCCAGCAGTTACTCCGGGAGCAATCAGCCCCAGCATTTT. Protein: CASSYSGSNQPQHF.

The chain has TRBV7-3 and TRBJ2-1, with 9 bases lining up with TRBD1. This CDR3 has 14 residues. Germline values: CDR1 SGHTA, CDR2 FQGTGA. V lost 2 bases and J lost 7; bases outside the gene matches: 3. The CDR3 loop reads CASSLHRGRNEQFF. In DNA form, the CDR3 reads TGTGCCAGCAGCTTACACAGGGGGCGGAATGAGCAGTTCTTC.

The chain joins TRBV4-3 to TRBJ1-4, with 9 bases matching TRBD1. From germline, CDR1 is LGHNA and CDR2 YSLEER. The CDR3 totals 16 residues. With 0 bases clipped from V and 7 bases from J, the junction kept 6 bases outside the gene matches. Written as DNA, the CDR3 is TGCGCCAGCAGCCAAGATGGAGGGACAGGGACTGAAAAACTGTTTTTT. This codes for CASSQDGGTGTEKLFF.

The chain joins TRBV27 to TRBJ2-3; D is undetermined. V was cut by 5 bases and J by 4 bases, with 13 bases left in between. This CDR3 is built from 14 residues. Germline V gene sequence: CDR1 MNHEY, CDR2 SMNVEV (reference sequence). The CDR3 region is CASSRRVAADTQYF. CDR3 DNA sequence: TGTGCCAGCAGTCGTCGGGTCGCGGCAGATACGCAGTATTTT.

The V and J genes are TRBV7-2 and TRBJ1-5, with D possibly TRBD1 on 6 matching bases. V dropped 5 bases and J dropped 0 bases, with 20 bases sitting between them. CDR1 is SGHTA, CDR2 FQGNSA, per germline. This CDR3 contains 18 residues. CDR3 protein: CASSLSTGSSFSNQPQHF. DNA of the CDR3: TGTGCCAGCAGCCTTAGTACAGGGAGCAGTTTTAGCAATCAGCCCCAGCATTTT.

The chain employs TRBV4-2 and TRBJ2-3, with 7 nucleotides matching TRBD2. This CDR3 has 18 residues. The J segment lost 0 bases and the V segment lost 3 bases, leaving 12 bases of the junction unmatched. The germline gives CDR1 LGHNA, CDR2 YNFKEQ. CDR3 coding DNA: TGTGCCAGCAGCCAGGAAATCACTAGCGAGCGAAGCACAGATACGCAGTATTTT. It is translated as CASSQEITSERSTDTQYF.

The chain has TRBV29-1 and TRBJ2-2, with TRBD2 identical over 9 bases. There are 16 residues in the CDR3. Germline CDR1 SQVTM, CDR2 ANQGSEA. The J segment lost 2 bases and the V segment lost 6 bases, leaving 10 bases of the junction unmatched. CDR3 nucleotide sequence: TGCAGCGTGACGCGGGAGGGACCCCCAAACACCGGGGAGCTGTTTTTT. Residues: CSVTREGPPNTGELFF.

The gene calls are TRBV27 and TRBJ1-1, with D perhaps matching TRBD1 (6 bases). Per germline, CDR1 MNHEY and CDR2 SMNVEV (reference sequence). Deletions cut 3 bases from V and 3 bases from J, with 14 bases between. This CDR3 contains 15 residues. The CDR3 coding sequence is TGTGCCAGCAGTTTCTATGTGGGGGGGCACACTGAAGCTTTCTTT. Its protein is CASSFYVGGHTEAFF.

The chain employs TRBV11-2 and TRBJ1-1; D is possibly TRBD1 (5 bases). Germline V gene lookup returns CDR1 SGHAT and CDR2 FQNNGV. The CDR3 runs 16 residues. V lost 3 bases to trimming and J lost 5 bases, with 19 bases between them. CDR3 region: CASSFDPASGWTEAFF. The CDR3 coding sequence is TGTGCCAGCAGCTTTGACCCGGCGTCAGGGTGGACTGAAGCTTTCTTT.